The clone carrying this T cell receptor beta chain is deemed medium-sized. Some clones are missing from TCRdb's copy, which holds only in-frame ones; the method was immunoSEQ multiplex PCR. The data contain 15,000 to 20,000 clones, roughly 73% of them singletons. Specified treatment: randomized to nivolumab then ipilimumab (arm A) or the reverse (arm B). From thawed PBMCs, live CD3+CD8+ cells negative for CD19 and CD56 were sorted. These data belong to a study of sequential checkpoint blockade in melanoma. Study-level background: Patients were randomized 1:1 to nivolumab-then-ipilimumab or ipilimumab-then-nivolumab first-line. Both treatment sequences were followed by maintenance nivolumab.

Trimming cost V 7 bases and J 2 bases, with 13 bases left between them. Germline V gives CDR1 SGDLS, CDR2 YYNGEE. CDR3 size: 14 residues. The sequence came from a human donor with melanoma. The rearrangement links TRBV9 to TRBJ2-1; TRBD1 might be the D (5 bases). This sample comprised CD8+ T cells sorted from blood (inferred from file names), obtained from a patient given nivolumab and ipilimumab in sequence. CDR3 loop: CASGSKDTYNEQFF. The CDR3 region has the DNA TGTGCCAGCGGCTCCAAGGACACCTACAATGAGCAGTTCTTC.